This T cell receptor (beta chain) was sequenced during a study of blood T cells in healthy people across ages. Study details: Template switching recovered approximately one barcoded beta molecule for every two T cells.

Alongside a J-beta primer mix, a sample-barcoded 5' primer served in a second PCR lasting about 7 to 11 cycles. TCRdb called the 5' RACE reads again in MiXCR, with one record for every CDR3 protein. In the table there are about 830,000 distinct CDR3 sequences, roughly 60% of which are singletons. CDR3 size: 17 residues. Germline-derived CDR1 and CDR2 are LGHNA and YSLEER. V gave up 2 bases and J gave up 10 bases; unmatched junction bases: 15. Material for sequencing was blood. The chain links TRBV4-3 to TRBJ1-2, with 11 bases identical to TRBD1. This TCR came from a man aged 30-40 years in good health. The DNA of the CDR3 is TGCGCCAGCAGCCAAACCTGGGGGACAGGGGGTCCCTATTACTACACCTTC. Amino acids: CASSQTWGTGGPYYYTF.